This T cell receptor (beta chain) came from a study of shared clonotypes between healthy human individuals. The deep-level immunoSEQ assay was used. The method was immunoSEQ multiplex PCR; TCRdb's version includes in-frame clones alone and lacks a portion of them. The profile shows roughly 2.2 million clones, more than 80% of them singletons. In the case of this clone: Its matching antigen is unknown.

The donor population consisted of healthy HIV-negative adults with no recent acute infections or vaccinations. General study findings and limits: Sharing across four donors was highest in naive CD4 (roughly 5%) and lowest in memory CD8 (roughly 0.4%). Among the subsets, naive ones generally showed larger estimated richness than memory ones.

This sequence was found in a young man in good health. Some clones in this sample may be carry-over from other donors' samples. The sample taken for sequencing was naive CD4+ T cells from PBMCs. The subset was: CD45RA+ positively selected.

DNA of the CDR3: TGTGCCAGCTCACCATTTTACACGGGGCCGAACACCGGGGAGCTGTTTTTT. Residues: CASSPFYTGPNTGELFF. The chain carries TRBV18 and TRBJ2-2; D is possibly TRBD1 or TRBD2 (5 bases each). The germline gives CDR1 KGHSH, CDR2 LQKENI. Trimming removed 2 bases at V and 0 bases at J, with 13 bases between. The CDR3 totals 17 residues. Supplemented by reference TRBV18 and TRBJ2-2, the full variable domain reads NAGVMQNPRHLVRRRGQEARLRCSPMKGHSHVYWYRQLPEEGLKFMVYLQKENIIDESGMPKERFSAEFPKEGPSILRIQQVVRGDSAAYFCASSPFYTGPNTGELFFGEGSRLTVL.